This passage covers 32 T cell receptor beta chains from one sample sequenced in a study of T cell repertoires in cytomegalovirus infection. MiXCR was run by TCRdb on the reads, yielding one entry per CDR3 protein. The table shows fewer than 550,000 distinct CDR3 sequences, with around 32% occurring only once. The sample taken for sequencing was PBMCs. Receptors originate from a human donor in good health (CMV status not recorded). Some clones in this sample may be carry-over from other donors' samples.

The table lists this clonotype with a few counts. The rearrangement uses TRBV12-3 or TRBV12-4 and TRBJ2-7; 11 bases are a match to TRBD1. Trimming at V came to 7 bases and at J to 7 bases, leaving 6 bases not matched to a gene. The CDR3 totals 13 residues. The CDR3 loop reads CASTGQGAGEQYF. The CDR3 DNA is TGTGCCAGCACCGGACAGGGGGCAGGGGAGCAGTACTTC.

The genes are TRBV20-1 and TRBJ2-5, with D perhaps TRBD1 or TRBD2 (5 bases each). The CDR3 covers 13 residues. Germline V gene lookup returns CDR1 DFQATT and CDR2 SNEGSKA (reference sequence). Trimming pared 8 bases from V and 2 bases from J, leaving 15 bases between. The CDR3: CSPRPGGQETQYF. The CDR3 coding sequence is TGCAGTCCAAGGCCTGGGGGACAAGAGACCCAGTACTTC.

This clonotype was counted many times. This sequence joins TRBV7-2 and TRBJ2-1; maybe TRBD2 (6 bases). V was clipped by 5 bases and J by 8 bases, with 22 bases between them. Germline CDR1 is SGHTA and CDR2 is FQGNSA. The CDR3 runs to 16 residues. In nucleotides, the CDR3 is TGTGCCAGCAGCCCCCGGACTACCTTCGATGTGGATGAGCAGTTCTTC. Its translation: CASSPRTTFDVDEQFF.

This clonotype has more than one count but fewer than ten. The chain employs TRBV4-1 and TRBJ2-2; D unresolved. V was clipped by 1 base and J by 1 base, with 4 bases between them. The CDR3 covers 14 residues. The V gene's germline CDR1 is MGHRA and CDR2 YSYEKL. CDR3 DNA: TGCGCCAGCAGCCAAGCTCTGAACACCGGGGAGCTGTTTTTT. It encodes CASSQALNTGELFF.

This clonotype was recorded at least ten times. The chain uses TRBV28 and TRBJ1-5; the match to TRBD1 covers 8 bases. Germline assignment: CDR1 MDHEN and CDR2 SYDVKM. Germline trimming cut 6 bases from V and 4 bases from J; bases unmatched to any gene: 8. The CDR3 runs to 15 residues. The CDR3 DNA sequence: TGTGCCAGCAGGACTCCCGGGACAGGTAATCAGCCCCAGCATTTT. The encoded protein is CASRTPGTGNQPQHF.

The chain uses TRBV5-6 and TRBJ2-3, with 10 bases fitting TRBD1. This CDR3 contains 16 residues. CDR1 and CDR2 from the germline V gene are SGHDT and YYEEEE. Losses at the gene ends were 0 bases for V and 0 bases for J; bases not matched to a gene: 1. In DNA form, the CDR3 reads TGTGCCAGCAGCTTGGGGGGACAGGGGAGCACAGATACGCAGTATTTT. This gives the protein CASSLGGQGSTDTQYF.

V is TRBV29-1 and J is TRBJ2-7; possible D gene TRBD2, 5 bases. Germline CDR1 SQVTM, CDR2 ANQGSEA. V was shortened by 3 bases and J by 5 bases, with 8 bases between the two germline ends. The CDR3 extends over 11 amino acids. The chain's CDR3 is CSVDRGHEQYF. The CDR3 bases are TGCAGCGTTGATCGGGGTCACGAGCAGTACTTC.

This clonotype was observed once. The rearrangement uses TRBV7-2 and TRBJ1-2; D might be TRBD1 (6 bases). V was pared by 5 bases and J by 10 bases, with 23 bases between. The CDR3 spans 15 residues. Germline values: CDR1 SGHTA, CDR2 FQGNSA. CDR3 region: CASSRGGQGNYYYTF. The CDR3 DNA is TGTGCCAGCAGCCGGGGCGGGCAGGGGAACTATTACTACACCTTC.

The V and J genes are TRBV19 and TRBJ1-1; tentatively, D is TRBD1 (6 bases). V dropped 7 bases and J dropped 5 bases, with 17 bases sitting between them. The CDR3 runs 14 residues. Germline values: CDR1 LNHDA, CDR2 SQIVND (reference sequence). This CDR3 is CASTLIQGLTEAFF. CDR3 in DNA: TGTGCCAGTACCCTGATACAGGGCTTGACTGAAGCTTTCTTT.

The chain couples TRBV2 to TRBJ1-1; D uncertain. The germline V gene encodes CDR1 SNHLY and CDR2 FYNNEI. The CDR3 length is 15 residues. Trimming shortened V by 3 bases and J by 3 bases, and 14 bases separated the two germline ends. The CDR3 sequence is CASSDRVGFDTEAFF. CDR3 in DNA: TGTGCCAGCAGTGATAGGGTTGGGTTCGACACTGAAGCTTTCTTT.

This clonotype was observed a few times. The chain recombines TRBV7-6 with TRBJ1-2, with D possibly TRBD1 on 6 matching bases. Germline loops: CDR1 SGHVS, CDR2 FNYEAQ. The V and J ends lost 3 bases and 2 bases respectively, with 19 bases between them. This CDR3 has 17 amino acids. The CDR3 sequence is CASSLIPHDRLNYGYTF. For the CDR3, the DNA is TGTGCCAGCAGCTTGATACCTCATGACAGGCTCAACTATGGCTACACCTTC.

The V and J genes are TRBV20-1 and TRBJ1-5, with D perhaps matching TRBD1 (5 bases). Trimming left V 0 bases short and J 4 bases short, with 10 bases between. This CDR3 has 14 amino acids. CDR1 and CDR2 from the germline V gene are DFQATT and SNEGSKA (reference sequence). The CDR3: CSAREGLGNQPQHF. The CDR3 nucleotides are TGCAGTGCTAGAGAGGGGCTCGGTAATCAGCCCCAGCATTTT.

The chain uses TRBV5-6 and TRBJ2-7; TRBD1 aligns across 8 bases. The CDR3 spans 15 residues. The V and J ends lost 3 bases and 2 bases, in that order; junction bases with no gene match: 7. Germline CDR1 SGHDT, CDR2 YYEEEE. CDR3 protein: CASSYWDRPPYEQYF. The DNA of the CDR3 is TGTGCCAGCAGCTACTGGGACAGGCCCCCCTACGAGCAGTACTTC.

The chain is built from TRBV28 and TRBJ1-1, with D perhaps matching TRBD1 (6 bases). CDR1 is MDHEN and CDR2 is SYDVKM in the germline V gene. This CDR3 is 13 amino acids long. Deletions cut 7 bases from V and 8 bases from J, with 17 bases between. In DNA, the CDR3 is TGTGCCAGCACTTTCAAGGCGGGGGCGGAAGCTTTCTTT. Residues: CASTFKAGAEAFF.

The chain uses TRBV20-1 and TRBJ2-4; TRBD1 or TRBD2 may be the D gene (6 bases each). The germline V gene has CDR1 DFQATT and CDR2 SNEGSKA (reference sequence). The CDR3 is 16 residues long. Trimming removed 1 base from V and 1 base from J, with 14 bases in between. The CDR3 nucleotides read TGCAGTGCTAGAGGTATCGGGGGCCGGGCCAAAAACATTCAGTACTTC. It is translated as CSARGIGGRAKNIQYF.

The chain uses TRBV13 and TRBJ2-1, with 10 bases that match TRBD2. CDR3 size: 15 residues. Per germline, CDR1 PRHDT and CDR2 FYEKMQ (reference sequence). V lost 4 bases to trimming and J lost 5 bases; unmatched junction nucleotides: 5. Written as DNA, the CDR3 is TGTGCCAGCAGCTCAGGACTAGCGGCCCACAATGAGCAGTTCTTC. Protein: CASSSGLAAHNEQFF.

The chain recombines TRBV6-1 with TRBJ1-5, with a possible D match to TRBD1 (6 bases). CDR1 and CDR2 (germline): MNHNS, SASEGT. Deletions cut 2 bases from V and 5 bases from J, with 13 bases between. There are 15 residues in the CDR3. CDR3 DNA: TGTGCCAGCAGTGAAAACCACAGGGTCCATCAGCCCCAGCATTTT. Translating it yields CASSENHRVHQPQHF.

In its sample, this clonotype was seen a few times. The V and J genes are TRBV20-1 and TRBJ1-1, with 7 bases that match TRBD1. The CDR3 covers 14 residues. J lost 4 bases, V lost 5 bases, and 10 bases had no gene match. In germline, CDR1 is DFQATT, CDR2 SNEGSKA (reference sequence). The CDR3 coding sequence is TGCAGTGCTGGCGACAGGGCGCGTGGCACTGAAGCTTTCTTT. The encoded protein is CSAGDRARGTEAFF.

Worth noting for this clonotype: Compared with germline, one end of the junction differs, possibly owing to a read error. The V call is TRBV5-4, the J call TRBJ2-5; 8 bases match TRBD1. Per germline, CDR1 SGHNT and CDR2 YYREEE (reference sequence). This CDR3 spans 15 amino acids. The CDR3 sequence is CDSSQTGQGGETQYF. CDR3 coding DNA: TGTGACAGCAGCCAAACCGGACAGGGTGGCGAGACCCAGTACTTC.

J is TRBJ2-3 and V is TRBV12-3 or TRBV12-4; 7 bases agree with TRBD1. V lost 5 bases and J lost 0; bases outside the gene matches: 8. The CDR3 covers 16 residues. The DNA for the CDR3 is TGTGCCAGCAGTCCCCAACCGGGACAGAGCACAGATACGCAGTATTTT. Translated: CASSPQPGQSTDTQYF.

This clonotype was observed once. The J gene is TRBJ1-6, the V gene TRBV7-2; possibly TRBD1 for D (6 bases). The CDR3 sequence is 14 residues long. V lost 5 bases to trimming and J lost 8 bases, with 13 bases between them. Germline CDR1 is SGHTA and CDR2 is FQGNSA. CDR3 region: CASSPVYRDSPLHF. The CDR3 bases are TGTGCCAGCAGCCCAGTTTACAGGGATTCACCCCTCCACTTT.

The rearrangement links TRBV18 to TRBJ1-1; D remains ambiguous. CDR3 length: 15 residues. V lost 1 base and J 1 base, leaving 10 bases between the germline ends. Germline CDR1 and CDR2: KGHSH and LQKENI. In nucleotides, the CDR3 is TGTGCCAGCTCACCACTCCAGAAGGGGAACACTGAAGCTTTCTTT. Its translation: CASSPLQKGNTEAFF.

The CDR3 nucleotides are TGTGCCAGTAGTTTCCCCCGGGAGGGTCGGAATCAGCCCCAGCATTTT. The encoded protein is CASSFPREGRNQPQHF. The chain couples TRBV19 to TRBJ1-5, with D uncertain. In germline, CDR1 is LNHDA, CDR2 SQIVND (reference sequence). The CDR3 sequence is 16 residues long. V was trimmed by 5 bases and J by 4 bases, leaving 18 bases between them.

This clonotype was seen more than once but under ten times. The rearrangement uses TRBV6-2 or TRBV6-3 and TRBJ2-5; TRBD1 matches at 8 bases. V trimming: 4 bases; J trimming: 2 bases; junction bases outside the gene matches: 9. Germline CDR1 MNHEY, CDR2 SVGEGT. The CDR3 covers 16 residues. This chain's CDR3 is CASSFVRGRGQETQYF. The CDR3 bases are TGTGCCAGCAGTTTTGTCAGGGGGCGCGGGCAAGAGACCCAGTACTTC.

This clonotype showed up many times. V usage is TRBV7-2 and J usage is TRBJ2-5; D may be TRBD1 (5 bases). V was pared by 1 base and J by 1 base, with 10 bases between. This CDR3 spans 15 amino acids. CDR1 and CDR2 (germline): SGHTA, FQGNSA. Here the CDR3 reads CASSLVDRPQETQYF. DNA of the CDR3: TGTGCCAGCAGCTTAGTTGACAGACCCCAAGAGACCCAGTACTTC.

For this clonotype: One base away lies a much larger clone, so this may be a sequencing read error. The V and J genes are TRBV7-2 and TRBJ1-5, with 7 bases that match TRBD1. The length of the CDR3 is 15 residues. The germline V gene encodes CDR1 SGHTA and CDR2 FQGNSA. CDR3 loop: CSSSFAGQINQPQHF. CDR3 coding DNA: TGTTCCAGCAGCTTTGCGGGACAGATCAATCAGCCCCAGCATTTT.

V and J are TRBV7-9 and TRBJ1-5; maybe TRBD1 (6 bases). CDR3 length: 19 amino acids. V shed 5 bases and J shed 3 bases, with 26 bases lying between them. From germline, CDR1 is SEHNR and CDR2 FQNEAQ (reference sequence). In DNA, the CDR3 is TGTGCCAGCAGCCCGACTCCGACCTCCCGGACAGTACACAATCAGCCCCAGCATTTT. The encoded protein is CASSPTPTSRTVHNQPQHF. The full variable domain, completed using reference TRBV7-9 and TRBJ1-5, is DTGVSQNPRHKITKRGQNVTFRCDPISEHNRLYWYRQTLGQGPEFLTYFQNEAQLEKSRLLSDRFSAERPKGSFSTLEIQRTEQGDSAMYLCASSPTPTSRTVHNQPQHFGDGTRLSIL.

V gene TRBV12-3 or TRBV12-4 combines with J gene TRBJ1-1; perhaps TRBD1 as D (6 bases). The CDR3 is 15 residues long. The V end was cut by 4 bases, the J end by 0 bases, with 12 bases between. The CDR3 reads CASSYRGQLNTEAFF. CDR3 nucleotides: TGTGCCAGCAGTTACCGGGGGCAATTGAACACTGAAGCTTTCTTT.

The sample holds a few counts of this clonotype. The V call is TRBV6-2 or TRBV6-3, the J call TRBJ2-3; possible D gene TRBD1, 5 bases. V dropped 4 bases and J dropped 0 bases, with 11 bases sitting between them. In germline, CDR1 is MNHEY, CDR2 SVGEGT. The CDR3 is made up of 15 amino acids. The DNA for the CDR3 is TGTGCCAGCAGTTGGGCAAGGGGTAGCACAGATACGCAGTATTTT. Encoded protein: CASSWARGSTDTQYF.

Details on this clonotype: This clone may be a read error of a much larger clone one base away. The chain couples TRBV6-1 to TRBJ1-1; 7 nucleotides align to TRBD1. The length of the CDR3 is 13 residues. Looked up from germline, CDR1 is MNHNS and CDR2 is SASEGT. This CDR3 is CSSSYTGATEAFF. CDR3 DNA sequence: TGTTCCAGCAGTTACACAGGGGCTACTGAAGCTTTCTTT.

This chain connects TRBV5-6 to TRBJ1-5; D is undetermined. This CDR3 is 14 amino acids long. Per the germline V gene, CDR1 is SGHDT and CDR2 is YYEEEE. Trimming removed 3 bases at V and 5 bases at J, with 12 bases between. The CDR3 spells CASSWKGRHQPQHF. CDR3 DNA sequence: TGTGCCAGCAGCTGGAAAGGGAGACATCAGCCCCAGCATTTT.

There are many counts of this clonotype. The V and J genes are TRBV28 and TRBJ2-1, with 7 bases aligning to TRBD2. CDR1 is MDHEN, CDR2 SYDVKM, per germline. Unmatched junction bases numbered 8, after V lost 3 bases and J lost 0 bases. There are 17 residues in the CDR3. The CDR3 bases are TGTGCCAGCAGTTTCCCCCCGGGCGGGGGCTCCTACAATGAGCAGTTCTTC. It translates to CASSFPPGGGSYNEQFF.